This TCR beta chain was observed in a study of CD8 T cells in ankylosing spondylitis (dated by TCRdb to the late 2010s). Concerning the study at large: To find TCR variants linked to disease, the study profiled T cell receptor beta repertoires in ankylosing spondylitis patients and healthy donors. The full study cohort comprised around 25 ankylosing spondylitis patients and 85 to 120 healthy donors. Peripheral blood was sampled, and synovial fluid was also collected from ankylosing spondylitis patients. Here is what the overall study found, with its caveats: A TCR beta motif made up of roughly eight highly homologous amino acid variants appeared to be characteristic of blood from ankylosing spondylitis patients. The disease-linked clones were reported as significantly enriched in matched synovial fluid samples from ankylosing spondylitis patients. The disease-linked clones showed a CD8+ phenotype and occurred at relatively low frequencies in peripheral blood. Some TCR beta motif variants had previously been reported in synovial fluid and blood of reactive arthritis patients, which suggested common disease-initiation mechanisms.

Concerning this clonotype itself: Its antigen target is currently unknown. No base qualities exist here, and no much larger clone lies one base off it.

The cysteine opens and the phenylalanine closes a CDR3 of 15 amino acids. The kept DNA is CDR3 alone, 45 bases in frame from the first base. V is shortened by 1 base, J by 6 bases, and the region joining them spans 10 bases. CDR1 and CDR2 are read off the germline V gene (reference sequence) as SEHNR and FQNEAQ. The sequencer was an Illumina HiSeq 2500. TCR beta libraries were prepared by quantitative 5'-RACE with molecular barcodes. In the original analysis: A new computational method based on a probabilistic model of VDJ rearrangement was used to identify disease-linked TCR variants. The public reads were reprocessed in TCRdb via fastp at Q25 and MiXCR, keeping in-frame beta chains. Rows are combined by CDR3 protein, so each entry shows the most common genes and DNA. Here the V and J calls rest on TCRdb's processing, not on the authors' analysis. Present in this sample are approximately 300,000 distinct CDR3 sequences, around 20% of which were seen just once. Roughly 8.3% of the sample comes from the top ten.

The sequence came from a male donor with ankylosing spondylitis or in good health (not recorded which). The specimen was blood, either unsorted or a sorted T cell fraction (not recorded which). The chain links TRBV7-9 with TRBJ1-6; the D gene remains uncertain. The DNA sequence follows: TGTGCCAGCAGCTTAGTTGCAAGTATTAATTCACCCCTCCACTTT. This encodes CASSLVASINSPLHF.